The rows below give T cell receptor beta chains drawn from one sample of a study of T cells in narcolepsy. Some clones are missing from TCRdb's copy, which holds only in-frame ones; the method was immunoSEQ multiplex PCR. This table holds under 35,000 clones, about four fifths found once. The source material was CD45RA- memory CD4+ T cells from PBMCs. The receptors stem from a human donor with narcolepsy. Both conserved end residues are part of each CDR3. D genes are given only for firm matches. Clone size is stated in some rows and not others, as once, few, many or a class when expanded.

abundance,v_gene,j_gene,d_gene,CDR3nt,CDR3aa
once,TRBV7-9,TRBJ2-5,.,TGTGCCAGCAGCACATGGACGGGTTCCCAAGAGACCCAGTACTTC,CASSTWTGSQETQYF
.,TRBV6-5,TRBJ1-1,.,TGTGCCAGCAGTTACGGGGGGGCTTTCACTGAAGCTTTCTTT,CASSYGGAFTEAFF
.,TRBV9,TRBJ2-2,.,TGTGCCAGCAGCGCCTATACAGGGTATTCTCCCGGGGAGCTGTTTTTT,CASSAYTGYSPGELFF
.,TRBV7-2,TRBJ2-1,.,TGTGCCAGCAGCTTAAGGGCTGGGCTGGCTTCCTACAATGAGCAGTTCTTC,CASSLRAGLASYNEQFF
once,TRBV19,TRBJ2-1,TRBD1,TGTGCCAGTTCGGACAGGACCTATGGGTTCTTC,CASSDRTYGFF
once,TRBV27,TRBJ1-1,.,TGTGCCAGCAGTTTGCCTCCCCCGGGACAGAACACTGAAGCTTTCTTT,CASSLPPPGQNTEAFF
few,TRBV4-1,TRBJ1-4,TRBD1,TGCGCCAGCAGCCTTTCTTGGACAGGGTCGGGTGAAAAACTGTTTTTT,CASSLSWTGSGEKLFF
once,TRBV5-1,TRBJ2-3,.,TGCGCCAGCAGGAGTACGTTTTCCAGTCCAACCTACTATGGGCGGGGAGATACGCAGTATTTT,CASRSTFSSPTYYGRGDTQYF
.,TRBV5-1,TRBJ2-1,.,TGCGCCAGCCGAGACCAGGGGCCGAATGAGCAGTTCTTC,CASRDQGPNEQFF
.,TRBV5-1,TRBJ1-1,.,TGCGCCAGCAGCTCGGGCGCAGGGGCGAACACTGAAGCTTTCTTT,CASSSGAGANTEAFF
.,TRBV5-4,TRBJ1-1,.,TGTGCCAGCAGCTTGATTGGGGTCAGCACTGAAGCTTTCTTT,CASSLIGVSTEAFF
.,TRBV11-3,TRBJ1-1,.,TGTGCCAGCAGCCTTTACCGGGACGTAGGTGAAGCTTTCTTT,CASSLYRDVGEAFF
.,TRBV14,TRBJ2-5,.,TGTGCCAGCAGCCCCAATCCAGGCAGGGTAGAGACCCAGTACTTC,CASSPNPGRVETQYF
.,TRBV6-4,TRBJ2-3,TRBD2,TGTGCCAGCAGTTCCGGGACTAGCGGGAGCGCGGGCGTAGATACGCAGTATTTT,CASSSGTSGSAGVDTQYF
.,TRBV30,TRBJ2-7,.,TGTGCCTGGAGTGTAGCCGTAGAGCAGTACTTC,CAWSVAVEQYF
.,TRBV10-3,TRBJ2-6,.,TGTGCCATCAGTGAAGTTTGGTCTGGGGCCAACGTCCTGACTTTC,CAISEVWSGANVLTF
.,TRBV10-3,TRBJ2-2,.,TGTGCCATCCCCCCCCGCTCCGGGAAAGCCGGGGAGCTGTTTTTT,CAIPPRSGKAGELFF
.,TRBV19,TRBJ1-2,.,TGTGCCAGTAGCCCCGCGCGGTCAGTAGTCTTC,CASSPARSVVF
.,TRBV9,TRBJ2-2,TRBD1,TGTGCCAGCAGCGCCGGGACAGGGCCCACCGGGGAGCTGTTTTTT,CASSAGTGPTGELFF
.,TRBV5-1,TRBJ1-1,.,TGCGCCAGCAGCTTGGCCGGGACAAAGAACACTGAAGCTTTCTTT,CASSLAGTKNTEAFF
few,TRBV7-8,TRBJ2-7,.,TGTGCCAGCAGCTTAGGGGCTAGGGCAGGGGCTGATGGGGAGGAGCAGTACTTC,CASSLGARAGADGEEQYF
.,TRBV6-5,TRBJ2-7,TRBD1,TGTGCCAGCAGTCTCCGAGACAGGGGTTTCGAGCAGTACTTC,CASSLRDRGFEQYF
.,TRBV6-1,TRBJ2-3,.,TGTGCCAGCAGTGATGCAGGTTGGGGGCCTAGCACAGATACGCAGTATTTT,CASSDAGWGPSTDTQYF
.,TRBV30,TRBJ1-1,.,TGTGCCTGGAGCCTGCCGATGCGGGGGAACACTGAAGCTTTCTTT,CAWSLPMRGNTEAFF
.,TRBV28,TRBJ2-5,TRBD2,TGTGCCAGCAGTCTCCCTCACCGCAGGGAGGGAGACCAAGAGACCCAGTACTTC,CASSLPHRREGDQETQYF
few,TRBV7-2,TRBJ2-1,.,TGTGCCAGCAGCTTAAGTATCCAGAATGAGCAGTTCTTC,CASSLSIQNEQFF
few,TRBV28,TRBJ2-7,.,TGTGCCAGCAGTTGGGGCTACGAGCAGTACTTC,CASSWGYEQYF
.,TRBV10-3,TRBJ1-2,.,TGTGCCATCAGTGAGCCGAACAGGGCTCTCAACTATGGCTACACCTTC,CAISEPNRALNYGYTF
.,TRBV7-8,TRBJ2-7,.,TGTGCCAGCAGCTCAAGGGGGACATTTAGCTCCTACGAGCAGTACTTC,CASSSRGTFSSYEQYF
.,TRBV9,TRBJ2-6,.,TGTGCCAGCAGCGTCACAGCCGCTGGGGCCAACGTCCTGACTTTC,CASSVTAAGANVLTF
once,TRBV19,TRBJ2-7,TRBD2,TGTGCCAGTAGTGGGTCCCGGACTAGCCTTGACGAGCAGTACTTC,CASSGSRTSLDEQYF
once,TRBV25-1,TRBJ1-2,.,TGTGCCAGCAGTGAAGGAGGGTTGTTTGGCTACACCTTC,CASSEGGLFGYTF
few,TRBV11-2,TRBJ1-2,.,TGTGCCAGCAGTCCTATCAGAAGGGGACAAGGTTACTATGGCTACACCTTC,CASSPIRRGQGYYGYTF
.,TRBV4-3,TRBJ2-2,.,TGCGCCAGCAGCCAAGATAGGGGGACGATAAACACCGGGGAGCTGTTTTTT,CASSQDRGTINTGELFF
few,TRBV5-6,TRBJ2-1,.,TGTGCCAGCAGCTCGGACTTTGGTGAGCAGTTCTTC,CASSSDFGEQFF
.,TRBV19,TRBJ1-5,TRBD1,TGTGCCAGTAGTGGGACAGCCATCAATCAGCCCCAGCATTTT,CASSGTAINQPQHF
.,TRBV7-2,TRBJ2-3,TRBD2,TGTGCCAGCAGCTTATCTAGCGGGAGAACAGATACGCAGTATTTT,CASSLSSGRTDTQYF
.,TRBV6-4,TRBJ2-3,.,TGTGCCAGCAGTGCGACCTACACAGATACGCAGTATTTT,CASSATYTDTQYF
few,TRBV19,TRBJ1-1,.,TGTGCCAGTAGTGAGGGATCCAGGGCTGAAGCTTTCTTT,CASSEGSRAEAFF
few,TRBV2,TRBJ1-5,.,TGTGCCAGCAGGCAGGGTAGTTTCGATCAGCCCCAGCATTTT,CASRQGSFDQPQHF
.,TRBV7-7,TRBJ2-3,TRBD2,TGTGCCAGCCAGGAGACTAGCTATCTGTCAGATACGCAGTATTTT,CASQETSYLSDTQYF
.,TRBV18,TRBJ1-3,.,TGTGCCAGCTCGAGGGCCATGGATGGAAACACCATATATTTT,CASSRAMDGNTIYF
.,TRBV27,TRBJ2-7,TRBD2,TGTGCCAGCAGTTTCGGGGGGGCCGCGATCGAGCAGTACTTC,CASSFGGAAIEQYF
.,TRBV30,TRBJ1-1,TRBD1,TGTGCCTGGAGTTATGAGGGGGCCCAAAAGATTACAATGAACACTGAAGCTTTCTTT,CAWSYEGAQKITMNTEAFF
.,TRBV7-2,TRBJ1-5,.,TGTGCCAGCAGCGCCTCAGGGAATAGCAATCAGCCCCAGCATTTT,CASSASGNSNQPQHF
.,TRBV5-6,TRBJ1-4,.,TGTGCCAGCAGCTTGGGCGGGGGTGAAAAACTGTTTTTT,CASSLGGGEKLFF
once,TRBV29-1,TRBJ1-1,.,TGCAGCGCCGGGCAACGGGCGGGTTATTCGAACACTGAAGCTTTCTTT,CSAGQRAGYSNTEAFF
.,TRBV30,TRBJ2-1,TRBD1,TGTGCCTACCACCGGGACAGGGGTATCAATGAGCAGTTCTTC,CAYHRDRGINEQFF
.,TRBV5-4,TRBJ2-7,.,TGTGCCAGCAGCTTAGACCAGGGGCGGAGGGAGCAGTACTTC,CASSLDQGRREQYF
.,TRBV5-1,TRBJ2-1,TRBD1,TGCGCCAGCAGCTTGGGGGGGACAGACAATGAGCAGTTCTTC,CASSLGGTDNEQFF
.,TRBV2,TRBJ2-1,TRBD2,TGTGCCGGGGCCCGGGAGGGCCGGAATGAGCAGTTCTTC,CAGAREGRNEQFF
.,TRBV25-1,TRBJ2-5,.,TGTGCCAGCAGTGCGCGGGGTAGCGGAGACCAAGAGACCCAGTACTTC,CASSARGSGDQETQYF
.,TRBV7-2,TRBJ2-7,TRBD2,TGTGCCAGCAGCTTAGAGTCTAGCGGGACGGGGGAGCAGTACTTC,CASSLESSGTGEQYF
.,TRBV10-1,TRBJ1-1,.,TGCGCCAGCAGTGAGGCCATAGACACTGAAGCTTTCTTT,CASSEAIDTEAFF
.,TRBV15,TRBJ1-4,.,TGTGCCACCAGCACCTGGGGGGAAAAACTGTTTTTT,CATSTWGEKLFF
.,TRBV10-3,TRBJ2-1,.,TGTGCCATCAGTGTGGCGGGGGTGGGCGGGGGCCACAATGAGCAGTTCTTC,CAISVAGVGGGHNEQFF
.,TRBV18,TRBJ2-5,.,TGTGCCAGCTCACCCCCCCAGTCCCAAGAGACCCAGTACTTC,CASSPPQSQETQYF
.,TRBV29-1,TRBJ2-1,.,TGCAGCGTTGCTACAGGGTCTGAGCAGTTCTTC,CSVATGSEQFF
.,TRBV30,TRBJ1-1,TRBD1,TGTGCCTGGAGTTACAGGGGAAGCACTGAAGCTTTCTTT,CAWSYRGSTEAFF
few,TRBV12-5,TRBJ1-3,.,TGTGCTAGTGGTTTGGTAAATGGACACACCATATATTTT,CASGLVNGHTIYF